The clone carrying this T cell receptor beta chain was observed a handful of times. What it recognizes is unknown. One junction end does not reproduce the germline sequence, and a read error may be involved. The sample originates from a study of metastatic and nonmetastatic thyroid tumors. Overall study: Repertoires were compared across blood and tumor or nodule tissue from malignant and benign thyroid patients.

TCRdb reassembled clones from the PCR reads with MiXCR. The sample has about 40,000 clones, around 18% seen once. Overall study results and limits: Benign nodules were reported to have significantly lower TCR beta diversity than malignant thyroid tumors, in blood and tumor.

Patients were all untreated before their thyroid surgery. The CDR3 has 9 amino acids. Germline assignment: CDR1 KGHSH and CDR2 LQKENI. The receptor's source is a female donor with papillary thyroid cancer or a benign thyroid nodule (not recorded which). Some clones in this sample may be carry-over from other donors' samples. The sequencing input was tumor tissue. The V gene is TRBV18, the J gene TRBJ2-6; no clear D. DNA for the CDR3: TGTGCCAGCTCACCACCCCTTAATTTC. Translating gives CASSPPLNF.